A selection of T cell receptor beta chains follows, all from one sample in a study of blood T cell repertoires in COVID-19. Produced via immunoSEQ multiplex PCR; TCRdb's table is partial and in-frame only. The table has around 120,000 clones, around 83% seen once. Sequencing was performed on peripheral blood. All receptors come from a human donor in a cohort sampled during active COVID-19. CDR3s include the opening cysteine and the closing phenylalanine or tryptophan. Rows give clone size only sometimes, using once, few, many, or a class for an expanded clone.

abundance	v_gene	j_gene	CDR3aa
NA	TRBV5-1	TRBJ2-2	CASSSTSGGTNTGELFF
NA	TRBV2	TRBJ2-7	CASSSSGMVNEQYF
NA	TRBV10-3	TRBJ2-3	CASLVGQGASTDTQYF
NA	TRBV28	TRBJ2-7	CASSVGQGAYEQYF
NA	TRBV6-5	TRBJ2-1	CASSPSLSVGGEFF
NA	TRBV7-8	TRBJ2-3	CASSTPTSGGISDTQYF
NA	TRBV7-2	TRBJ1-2	CASSSGQGYGYTF
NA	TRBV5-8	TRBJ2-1	CASSLGSGGASYNEQFF
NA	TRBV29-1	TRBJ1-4	CSANDRAGEKLFF
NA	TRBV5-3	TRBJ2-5	CARSPGLAPRPKQETQYF
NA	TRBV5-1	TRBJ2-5	CASSHRTGGRQETQYF
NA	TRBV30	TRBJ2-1	CACQGLASRFSYNEQFF
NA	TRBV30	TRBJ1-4	CAWSGTGLEGELFF
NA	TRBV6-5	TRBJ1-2	CASTDGGRGYTF
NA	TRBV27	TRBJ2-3	CASRLNIASPTDTQYF
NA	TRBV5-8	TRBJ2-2	CASSFSTGGMNTGELFF
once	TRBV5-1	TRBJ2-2	CASSSPSRGGAGELFF
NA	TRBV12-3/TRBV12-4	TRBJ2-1	CASSFLTGEQFF